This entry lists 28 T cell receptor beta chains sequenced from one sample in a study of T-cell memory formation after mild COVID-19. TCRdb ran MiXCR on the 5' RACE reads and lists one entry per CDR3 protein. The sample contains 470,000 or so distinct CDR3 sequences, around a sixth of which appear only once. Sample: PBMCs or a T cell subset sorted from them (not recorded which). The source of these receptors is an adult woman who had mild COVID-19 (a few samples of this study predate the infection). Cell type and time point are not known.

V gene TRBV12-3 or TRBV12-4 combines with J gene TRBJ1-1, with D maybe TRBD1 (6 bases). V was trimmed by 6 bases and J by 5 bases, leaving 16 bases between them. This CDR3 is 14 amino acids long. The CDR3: CASSGLQGPTEAFF. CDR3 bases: TGTGCCAGCAGCGGACTACAGGGCCCAACTGAAGCTTTCTTT.

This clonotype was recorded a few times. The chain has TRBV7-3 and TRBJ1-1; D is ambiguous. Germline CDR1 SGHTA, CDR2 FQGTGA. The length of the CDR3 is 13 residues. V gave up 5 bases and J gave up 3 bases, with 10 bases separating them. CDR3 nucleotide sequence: TGTGCCAGCAGCCCGGAGGGTTACACTGAAGCTTTCTTT. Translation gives CASSPEGYTEAFF.

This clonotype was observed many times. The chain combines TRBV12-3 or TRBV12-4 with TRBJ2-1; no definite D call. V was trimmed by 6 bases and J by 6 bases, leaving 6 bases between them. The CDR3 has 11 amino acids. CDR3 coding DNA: TGTGCCAGCAGCTTTACCAATGAGCAGTTCTTC. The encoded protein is CASSFTNEQFF.

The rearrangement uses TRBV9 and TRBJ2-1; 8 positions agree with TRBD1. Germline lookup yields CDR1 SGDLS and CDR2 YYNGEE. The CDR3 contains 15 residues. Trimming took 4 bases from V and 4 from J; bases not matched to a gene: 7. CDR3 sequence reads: CASSMTGAPYNEQFF. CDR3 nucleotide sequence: TGTGCCAGCAGCATGACAGGGGCCCCATACAATGAGCAGTTCTTC.

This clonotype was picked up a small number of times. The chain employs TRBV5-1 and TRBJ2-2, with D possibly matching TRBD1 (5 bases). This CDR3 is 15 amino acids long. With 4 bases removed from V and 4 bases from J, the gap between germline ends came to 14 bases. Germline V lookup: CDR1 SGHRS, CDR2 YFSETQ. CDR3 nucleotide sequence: TGCGCCAGCAGCCCCAGGGCCGGGTCCACCGGGGAGCTGTTTTTT. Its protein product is CASSPRAGSTGELFF.

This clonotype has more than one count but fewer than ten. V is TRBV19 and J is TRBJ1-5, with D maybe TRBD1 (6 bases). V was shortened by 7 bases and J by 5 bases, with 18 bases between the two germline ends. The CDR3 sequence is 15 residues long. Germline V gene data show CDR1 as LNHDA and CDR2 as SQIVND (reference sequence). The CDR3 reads CASKGLAAGDQPQHF. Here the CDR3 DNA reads TGTGCCAGTAAGGGTCTGGCAGCAGGGGATCAGCCCCAGCATTTT.

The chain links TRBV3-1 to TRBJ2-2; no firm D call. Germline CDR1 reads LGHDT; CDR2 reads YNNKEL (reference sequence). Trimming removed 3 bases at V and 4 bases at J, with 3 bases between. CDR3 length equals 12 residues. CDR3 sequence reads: CASSHTTGELFF. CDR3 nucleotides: TGTGCCAGCAGCCACACCACCGGGGAGCTGTTTTTT. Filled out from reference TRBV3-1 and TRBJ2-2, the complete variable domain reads DTAVSQTPKYLVTQMGNDKSIKCEQNLGHDTMYWYKQDSKKFLKIMFSYNNKELIINETVPNRFSPKSPDKAHLNLHINSLELGDSAVYFCASSHTTGELFFGEGSRLTVL.

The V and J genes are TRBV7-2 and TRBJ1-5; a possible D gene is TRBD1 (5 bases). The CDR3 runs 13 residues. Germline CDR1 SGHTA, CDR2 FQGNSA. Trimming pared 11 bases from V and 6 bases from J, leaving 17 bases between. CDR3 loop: CAGSGGIGQPQHF. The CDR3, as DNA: TGTGCCGGATCGGGGGGGATAGGTCAGCCCCAGCATTTT. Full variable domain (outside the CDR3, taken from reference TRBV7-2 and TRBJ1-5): GAGVSQSPSNKVTEKGKDVELRCDPISGHTALYWYRQSLGQGLEFLIYFQGNSAPDKSGLPSDRFSAERTGGSVSTLTIQRTQQEDSAVYLCAGSGGIGQPQHFGDGTRLSIL.

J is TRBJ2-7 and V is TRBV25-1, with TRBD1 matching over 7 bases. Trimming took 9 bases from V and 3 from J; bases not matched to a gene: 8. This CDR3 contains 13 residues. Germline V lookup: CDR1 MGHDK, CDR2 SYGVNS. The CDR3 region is CASQGDGYYEQYF. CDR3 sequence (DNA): TGTGCCAGTCAGGGGGATGGATACTACGAGCAGTACTTC.

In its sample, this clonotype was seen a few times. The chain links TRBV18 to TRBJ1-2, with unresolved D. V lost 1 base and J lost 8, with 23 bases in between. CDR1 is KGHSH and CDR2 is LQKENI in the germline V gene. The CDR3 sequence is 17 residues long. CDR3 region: CASSPQWESYDTEGYTF. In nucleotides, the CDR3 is TGTGCCAGCTCACCACAGTGGGAAAGCTACGATACGGAGGGCTACACCTTC.

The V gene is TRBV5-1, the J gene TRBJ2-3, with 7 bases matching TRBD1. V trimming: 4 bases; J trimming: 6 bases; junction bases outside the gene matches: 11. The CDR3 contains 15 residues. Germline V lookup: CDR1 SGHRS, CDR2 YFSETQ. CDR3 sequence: CASSPGTVIPDTQYF. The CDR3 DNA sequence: TGCGCCAGCAGCCCGGGGACAGTAATACCTGATACGCAGTATTTT.

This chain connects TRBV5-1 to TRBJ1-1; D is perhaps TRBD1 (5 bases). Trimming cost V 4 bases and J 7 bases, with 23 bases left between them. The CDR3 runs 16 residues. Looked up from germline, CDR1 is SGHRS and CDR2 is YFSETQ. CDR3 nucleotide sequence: TGCGCCAGCAGCCCAATCCCTACCGGGGGGACGGTTGAAGCTTTCTTT. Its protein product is CASSPIPTGGTVEAFF.

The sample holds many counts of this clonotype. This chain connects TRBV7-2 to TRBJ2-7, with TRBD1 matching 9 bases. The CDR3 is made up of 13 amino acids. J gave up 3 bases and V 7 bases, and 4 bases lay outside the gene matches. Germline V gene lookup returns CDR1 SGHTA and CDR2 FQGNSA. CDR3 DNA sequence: TGTGCCAGCACCGGGACAGGGCGCTACGAGCAGTACTTC. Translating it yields CASTGTGRYEQYF.

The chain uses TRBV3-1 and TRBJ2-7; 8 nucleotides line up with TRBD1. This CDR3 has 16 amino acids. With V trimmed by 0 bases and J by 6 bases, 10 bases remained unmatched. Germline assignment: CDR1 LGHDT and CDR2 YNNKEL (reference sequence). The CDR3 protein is CASSQDIGGQGFEQYF. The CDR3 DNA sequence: TGTGCCAGCAGCCAAGATATCGGAGGACAGGGATTCGAGCAGTACTTC.

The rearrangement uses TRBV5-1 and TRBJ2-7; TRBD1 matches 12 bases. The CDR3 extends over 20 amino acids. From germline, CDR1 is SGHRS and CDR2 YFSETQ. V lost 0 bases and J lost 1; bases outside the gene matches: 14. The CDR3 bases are TGCGCCAGCAGCTTGGATGCCTACGGGACAGGGGGCTACCGATCCTACGAGCAGTACTTC. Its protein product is CASSLDAYGTGGYRSYEQYF.

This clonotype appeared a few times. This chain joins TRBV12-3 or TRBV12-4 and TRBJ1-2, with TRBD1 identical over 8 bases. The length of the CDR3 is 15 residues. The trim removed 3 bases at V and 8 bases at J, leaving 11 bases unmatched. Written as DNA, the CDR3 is TGTGCCAGCAGTTTCTCCGGGACAGGTGCAACCGGCTACACCTTC. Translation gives CASSFSGTGATGYTF.

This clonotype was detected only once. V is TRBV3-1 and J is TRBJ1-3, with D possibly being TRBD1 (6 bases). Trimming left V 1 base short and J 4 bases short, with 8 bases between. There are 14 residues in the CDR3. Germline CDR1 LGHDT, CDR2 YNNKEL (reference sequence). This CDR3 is CASSQGGQGNTIYF. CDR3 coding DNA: TGTGCCAGCAGCCAAGGGGGACAAGGAAACACCATATATTTT.

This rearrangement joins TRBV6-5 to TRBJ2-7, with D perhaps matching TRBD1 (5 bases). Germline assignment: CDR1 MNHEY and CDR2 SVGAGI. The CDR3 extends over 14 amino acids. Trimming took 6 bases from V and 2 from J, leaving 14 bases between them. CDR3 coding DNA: TGTGCCAGCAGCAGCAGGGCCTTCACCTACGAGCAGTACTTC. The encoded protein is CASSSRAFTYEQYF.

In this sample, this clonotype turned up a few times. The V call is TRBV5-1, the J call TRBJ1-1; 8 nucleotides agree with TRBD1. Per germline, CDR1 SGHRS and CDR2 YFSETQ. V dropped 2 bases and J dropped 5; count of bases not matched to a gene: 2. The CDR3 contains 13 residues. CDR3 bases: TGCGCCAGCAGCTTTAACAGGGGGACTGAAGCTTTCTTT. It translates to CASSFNRGTEAFF.

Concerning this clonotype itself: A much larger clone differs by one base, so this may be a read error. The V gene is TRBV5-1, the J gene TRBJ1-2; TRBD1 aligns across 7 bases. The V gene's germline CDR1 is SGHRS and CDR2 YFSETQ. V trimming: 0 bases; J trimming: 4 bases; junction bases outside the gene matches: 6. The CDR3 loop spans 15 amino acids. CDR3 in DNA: TGCGCCAGCAGCTTGGCGGGACAGACAACCTATGGCTACACCTTC. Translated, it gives CASSLAGQTTYGYTF.

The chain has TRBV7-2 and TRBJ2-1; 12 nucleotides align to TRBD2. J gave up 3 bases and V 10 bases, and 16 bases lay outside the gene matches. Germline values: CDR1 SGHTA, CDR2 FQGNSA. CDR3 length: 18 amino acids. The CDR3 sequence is CATRPGLAGWIDYNEQFF. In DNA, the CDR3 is TGTGCCACACGCCCGGGACTAGCGGGCTGGATCGACTACAATGAGCAGTTCTTC.

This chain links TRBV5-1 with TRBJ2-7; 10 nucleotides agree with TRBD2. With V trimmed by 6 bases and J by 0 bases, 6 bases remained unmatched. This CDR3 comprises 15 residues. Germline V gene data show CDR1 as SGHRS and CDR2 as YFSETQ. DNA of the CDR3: TGCGCCAGCACGGATCTAGCGGGAGCCTCCTACGAGCAGTACTTC. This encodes CASTDLAGASYEQYF.

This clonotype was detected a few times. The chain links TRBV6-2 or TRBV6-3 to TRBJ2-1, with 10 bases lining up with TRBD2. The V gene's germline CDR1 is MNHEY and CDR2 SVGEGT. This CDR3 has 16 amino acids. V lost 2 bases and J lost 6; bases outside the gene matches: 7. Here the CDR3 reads CASSYKPSGGPNEQFF. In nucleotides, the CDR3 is TGTGCCAGCAGTTACAAGCCTAGCGGGGGTCCCAATGAGCAGTTCTTC.

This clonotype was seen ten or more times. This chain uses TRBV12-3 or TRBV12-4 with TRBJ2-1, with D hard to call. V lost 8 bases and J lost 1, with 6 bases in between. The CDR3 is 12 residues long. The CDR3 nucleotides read TGTGCCAGCGGTGAATCCTACAATGAGCAGTTCTTC. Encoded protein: CASGESYNEQFF.

CDR3 sequence (DNA): TGTGCCACCAGTGAAAGTGGGGCCAATGAGCAGTTCTTC. Translation: CATSESGANEQFF. The rearrangement uses TRBV24-1 and TRBJ2-1; weak D call: TRBD1 (5 bases). CDR1 and CDR2 from the germline V gene are KGHDR and SFDVKD. V lost 4 bases and J lost 6, with 9 bases in between. There are 13 residues in the CDR3.

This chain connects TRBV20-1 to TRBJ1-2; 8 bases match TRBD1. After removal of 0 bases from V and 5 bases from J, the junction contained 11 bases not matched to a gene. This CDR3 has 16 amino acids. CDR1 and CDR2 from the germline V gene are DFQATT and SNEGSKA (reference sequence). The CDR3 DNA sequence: TGCAGTGCTAGAGATCAAAATTGGGGACAGGCTTATGGCTACACCTTC. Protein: CSARDQNWGQAYGYTF.

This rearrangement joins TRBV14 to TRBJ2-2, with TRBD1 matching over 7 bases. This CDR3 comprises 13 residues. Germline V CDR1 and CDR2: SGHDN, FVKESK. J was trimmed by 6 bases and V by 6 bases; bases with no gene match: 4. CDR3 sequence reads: CASRFTGAGELFF. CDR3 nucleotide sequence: TGTGCCAGCAGATTCACAGGGGCCGGGGAGCTGTTTTTT.

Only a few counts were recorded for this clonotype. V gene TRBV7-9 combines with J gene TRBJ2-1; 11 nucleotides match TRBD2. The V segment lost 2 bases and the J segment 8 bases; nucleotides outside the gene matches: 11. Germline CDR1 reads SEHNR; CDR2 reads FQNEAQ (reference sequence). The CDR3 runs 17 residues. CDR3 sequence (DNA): TGTGCCAGCAGCTTAACCCCCCCACTAGCGGGAGATGATGAGCAGTTCTTC. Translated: CASSLTPPLAGDDEQFF.